The 10 T cell receptor beta chains presented below share a single source sample, sequenced in a study of T cell repertoires in cytomegalovirus infection. TCRdb analysed the reads with MiXCR anew, one entry per CDR3 protein. The profile shows 560,000 or so distinct CDR3 sequences, approximately 16% of them singletons. What was sequenced was CD8+ T cells from PBMCs. The receptor set was obtained from a human donor in good health (CMV status not recorded). Some clones in this sample may be carry-over from other donors' samples.

This clonotype was seen a few times. The gene calls are TRBV19 and TRBJ1-5; D might be TRBD1 (6 bases). The CDR3 is 15 residues long. Trimming pared 5 bases from V and 4 bases from J, leaving 15 bases between. CDR1 and CDR2 from the germline V gene are LNHDA and SQIVND (reference sequence). The CDR3 nucleotides are TGTGCCAGTAGTCCCCCGGGACAACGAAATCAGCCCCAGCATTTT. Its protein is CASSPPGQRNQPQHF.

The chain recombines TRBV9 with TRBJ2-1, with 8 positions matching TRBD2. Germline V gives CDR1 SGDLS, CDR2 YYNGEE. V trimming: 0 bases; J trimming: 4 bases; junction bases outside the gene matches: 3. The length of the CDR3 is 15 residues. The CDR3 DNA sequence: TGTGCCAGCAGCGTAGTCGGGGGGGTTTACAATGAGCAGTTCTTC. Amino acid sequence: CASSVVGGVYNEQFF.

In its sample, this clonotype was seen a few times. V usage is TRBV27 and J usage is TRBJ1-5; D is unresolved. Germline CDR1 MNHEY, CDR2 SMNVEV (reference sequence). There are 15 residues in the CDR3. Trimming took off 8 bases at V and 9 bases at J, with 23 bases between the two ends. The CDR3 reads CASGLSEGTRWPQHF. Here the CDR3 DNA reads TGTGCCAGCGGTCTGTCTGAGGGAACAAGGTGGCCCCAGCATTTT.

V gene TRBV15 combines with J gene TRBJ1-5; D unclear. Germline lookup yields CDR1 LNHNV and CDR2 YYDKDF (reference sequence). Trimming cost V 4 bases and J 10 bases, with 32 bases left between them. The length of the CDR3 is 19 residues. CDR3 residues: CATSNPPRDQFFPIKPQHF. CDR3 sequence (DNA): TGTGCCACCAGCAATCCACCCCGGGATCAATTTTTTCCAATCAAACCCCAGCATTTT.

Of note for this clonotype: Its ends do not fully match the called genes, so a read error is possible. The rearrangement links TRBV7-9 to TRBJ2-2, with D maybe TRBD2 (5 bases). Germline V gene sequence: CDR1 SEHNR, CDR2 FQNEAQ (reference sequence). The CDR3 consists of 12 residues. The chain's CDR3 is CASSSYSGVLFF. The CDR3 coding sequence is TGTGCCAGCAGCTCGTATTCCGGGGTGCTGTTTTTT. Using reference TRBV7-9 and TRBJ2-2 for the parts outside the CDR3, the full variable domain is DTGVSQNPRHKITKRGQNVTFRCDPISEHNRLYWYRQTLGQGPEFLTYFQNEAQLEKSRLLSDRFSAERPKGSFSTLEIQRTEQGDSAMYLCASSSYSGVLFFGEGSRLTVL.

With regard to this clonotype: A much larger clone differs by one base, so this may be a read error. Because it lacks the conserved phenylalanine or tryptophan at the end, this CDR3 is likely a read error. The V call is TRBV27, the J call TRBJ2-7, with 7 positions matching TRBD2. CDR3 size: 15 residues. J gave up 2 bases and V 0 bases, and 4 bases lay outside the gene matches. CDR1 is MNHEY and CDR2 is SMNVEV in the germline V gene (reference sequence). The CDR3 DNA reads as TGTGCCAGCAGTTTATCGACGACTAGCCCCTACGAGCAGTACTTA. Translating it yields CASSLSTTSPYEQYL.

The rearrangement links TRBV27 to TRBJ1-2; 12 bases fit TRBD1. The CDR3 has 14 residues. Germline CDR1 reads MNHEY; CDR2 reads SMNVEV (reference sequence). With 8 bases clipped from V and 8 bases from J, the junction kept 9 bases outside the gene matches. CDR3 coding DNA: TGTGCCAGCGGCCGGGACAGGGGGCCGGCCGGCTACACCTTC. Translating it yields CASGRDRGPAGYTF.

The chain combines TRBV19 with TRBJ1-2, with 9 bases matching TRBD1. J lost 6 bases, V lost 3 bases, and 11 bases had no gene match. Germline V gives CDR1 LNHDA, CDR2 SQIVND (reference sequence). The CDR3 length is 16 residues. The CDR3 spells CASSILRQTGGDGYTF. The CDR3 DNA reads TGTGCCAGTAGTATCCTCCGACAGACAGGGGGAGATGGCTACACCTTC.

The chain joins TRBV7-6 to TRBJ1-2; the D is unclear. V was shortened by 1 base and J by 6 bases, with 9 bases between the two germline ends. The CDR3 is made up of 13 amino acids. Germline assignment: CDR1 SGHVS and CDR2 FNYEAQ. The CDR3: CASSLGPGDGYTF. DNA of the CDR3: TGTGCCAGCAGCTTAGGCCCCGGGGATGGCTACACCTTC.

This clonotype was counted at least ten times. The V and J genes are TRBV19 and TRBJ1-1; D remains ambiguous. Germline loops: CDR1 LNHDA, CDR2 SQIVND (reference sequence). The V end was cut by 7 bases, the J end by 0 bases, with 15 bases between. This CDR3 spans 15 amino acids. CDR3: CASTRSRGLNTEAFF. The CDR3 nucleotides are TGTGCCAGTACTCGAAGCAGAGGATTGAACACTGAAGCTTTCTTT.